A selection of T cell receptor beta chains follows, all from one sample in a study of CD4 T cells in relation to SARS-CoV-2 and coronaviruses. These receptors have no identified antigens. Profiled with immunoSEQ multiplex PCR; TCRdb holds only in-frame clones, not every one. The sample holds 20,000 to 25,000 clones, over 70% seen once. The sequenced sample was CD4+ T cells from PBMCs, cultured in vitro. These receptors all stem from a human donor in good health. Both conserved end residues are part of each CDR3. A D gene is named only where the DNA matches it firmly. Size is stated for part of the rows, as once, few or many counts, or as a class when the clone is expanded.

j_gene | abundance | d_gene | v_gene | CDR3aa | CDR3nt
TRBJ1-2 | NA | NA | TRBV3-1/TRBV3-2 | CASSQAPRGRRRGYTF | TGTGCCAGCAGCCAAGCCCCCAGGGGCAGGAGAAGGGGCTACACCTTC
TRBJ2-3 | NA | NA | TRBV11-2 | CASSPGSIRTDTQYF | TGTGCCAGCAGCCCCGGGTCCATACGCACAGATACGCAGTATTTT
TRBJ2-3 | few | NA | TRBV25-1 | CASSELSPGTQYF | TGTGCCAGCAGTGAATTATCCCCGGGGACGCAGTATTTT
TRBJ1-6 | NA | TRBD1 | TRBV3-1/TRBV3-2 | CASSPLDRVKNSPLHF | TGTGCCAGCAGCCCGTTGGACAGGGTAAAGAATTCACCCCTCCACTTT
TRBJ1-1 | NA | NA | TRBV30 | CAWSLLGDTEAFF | TGTGCCTGGAGTCTGCTGGGGGACACTGAAGCTTTCTTT
TRBJ2-3 | once | NA | TRBV21-1 | CASSTDPKGADTQYF | TGTGCCAGCAGCACGGATCCTAAAGGCGCAGATACGCAGTATTTT
TRBJ1-5 | once | NA | TRBV19 | CASNRQANQPQHF | TGTGCCAGTAACCGGCAGGCCAATCAGCCCCAGCATTTT
TRBJ1-1 | NA | NA | TRBV11-3 | CASSSQTGTEAFF | TGTGCCAGCAGCTCGCAAACGGGGACTGAAGCTTTCTTT
TRBJ1-1 | NA | NA | TRBV28 | CASSPDTQKRGKMTKDTEAFF | TGTGCCAGCAGTCCCGACACTCAGAAGAGGGGGAAGATGACTAAGGACACTGAAGCTTTCTTT
TRBJ2-3 | NA | TRBD2 | TRBV5-1 | CASSLRGSSTDTQYF | TGCGCCAGCAGCTTGCGCGGGAGTAGCACAGATACGCAGTATTTT
TRBJ1-2 | NA | NA | TRBV6-5 | CASSYGSGDHYGYTF | TGTGCCAGCAGTTACGGCTCAGGGGATCACTATGGCTACACCTTC
TRBJ1-6 | NA | NA | TRBV11-2 | CASSVAGSSYNSPLHF | TGTGCCAGCAGCGTTGCCGGTAGCTCCTATAATTCACCCCTCCACTTT
TRBJ2-5 | NA | TRBD1 | TRBV27 | CASSLSQGGETQYF | TGTGCCAGCAGTTTATCACAGGGGGGAGAGACCCAGTACTTC
TRBJ2-7 | few | TRBD1 | TRBV24-1 | CATSQHPGQGTYEQYF | TGTGCCACCAGCCAACATCCGGGACAGGGGACCTACGAGCAGTACTTC
TRBJ2-2 | NA | NA | TRBV7-8 | CASSLAPIGQGIILVTGELFF | TGTGCCAGCAGCTTAGCGCCAATTGGACAAGGGATTATTTTGGTCACCGGGGAGCTGTTTTTT
TRBJ2-4 | NA | TRBD1 | TRBV15 | CATSTDRELAKNIQYF | TGTGCCACCAGCACCGACAGGGAGTTAGCCAAAAACATTCAGTACTTC
TRBJ2-7 | few | NA | TRBV12-2 | CASRSDPSWVSEQYF | TGTGCAAGTCGCTCTGACCCATCCTGGGTTTCCGAGCAGTACTTC